This TCR beta chain came from a study of blood T cell repertoires in COVID-19. As for the study in general: Sites across the United States, Italy and Spain contributed samples from acute and convalescent COVID-19. The cDNA or gDNA used as material had been derived from T cells, B-cell-depleted T cells, or PBMCs.

Per the original methods: Cell counts per sample came from amplifying reference gene primers. Generated by immunoSEQ multiplex PCR, the TCRdb table keeps only in-frame clones and is missing some. The DNA was the basis for D and trimming; V, J and clone size are from that table. The repertoire includes some 80,000 clones, under 80% of them detected once, and less than 20% sits in the top ten. J was trimmed by 5 bases and V by 3 bases; bases with no gene match: 8. The CDR3 has 15 residues. Germline V lookup: CDR1 PRHDT, CDR2 FYEKMQ (reference sequence). This chain joins TRBV13 and TRBJ2-5; 8 bases agree with TRBD2. Sequencing was carried out using peripheral blood. The TCR originated in a woman older than 75 with active or convalescent COVID-19. CDR3 sequence (DNA): TGTGCCAGCAGCTTGGGGCTAGCGGGTTGGGAGACCCAGTACTTC. Translated: CASSLGLAGWETQYF.